This TCR beta chain is from a study of OX40 agonist ivuxolimab in advanced cancers. As for the study in general: An agonistic anti-OX40 (CD134) antibody, ivuxolimab, was used to treat the patients.

On this clone: Its target is unknown.

Study-wide findings and caveats: With doses of 0.1 to 3.0 mg/kg, CD4+ and CD8+ blood T cells had undergone clonal expansion by week 6. The mean number of expanded clones was higher in CD8+ T cells than in CD4+.

Assay: immunoSEQ multiplex PCR; the TCRdb copy retains only in-frame clones and omits some. The table lists some 80,000 clones, 85% of them singletons. The CDR3 loop spans 15 amino acids. V lost 2 bases to trimming and J lost 4 bases, with 14 bases between them. CDR1 SGDLS and CDR2 YYNGEE come from the germline V gene. This clonotype was sampled from an adult with an advanced solid tumor such as melanoma, head and neck, liver or kidney cancer. The specimen was CD4+ or CD8+ T cells sorted from blood, collected in a trial of the OX40 agonist ivuxolimab. This rearrangement joins TRBV9 to TRBJ2-3, with D uncertain. CDR3 bases: TGTGCCAGCAGCGTCAGGCTGGAGTTCGCAGATACGCAGTATTTT. Its translation is CASSVRLEFADTQYF.